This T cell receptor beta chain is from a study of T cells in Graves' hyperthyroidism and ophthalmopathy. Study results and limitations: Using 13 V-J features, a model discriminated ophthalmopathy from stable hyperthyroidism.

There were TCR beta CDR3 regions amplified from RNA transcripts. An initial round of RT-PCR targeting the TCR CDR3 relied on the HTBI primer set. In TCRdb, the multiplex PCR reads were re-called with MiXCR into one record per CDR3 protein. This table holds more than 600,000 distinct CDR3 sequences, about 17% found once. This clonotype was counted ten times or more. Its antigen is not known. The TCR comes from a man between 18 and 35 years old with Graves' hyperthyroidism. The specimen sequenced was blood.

The CDR3 is CASSYVAGGIYEQYF. As DNA, the CDR3 is TGTGCCAGCAGTTACGTGGCGGGAGGCATATACGAGCAGTACTTC. The chain has TRBV6-5 and TRBJ2-7; TRBD2 matches 8 bases. CDR1 and CDR2 from the germline V gene are MNHEY and SVGAGI. Trimming took 2 bases from V and 4 from J; bases not matched to a gene: 7. The length of the CDR3 is 15 residues.